This entry concerns a single TCR beta chain. The antigen is unknown. Primed by a sample-barcoded 5' primer and a J-beta primer mix, a second PCR proceeded for about 6 to 11 cycles. Carrying 12 random nucleotides, a template-switch adaptor labeled each individual cDNA molecule. TCRdb called the 5' RACE reads again in MiXCR, with one record for every CDR3 protein. The repertoire consists of hundreds of thousands of distinct CDR3 sequences, with under 45% occurring once and the leading ten covering about 21%. This specimen comes from a study of blood T cells in healthy people across ages. Study context: About one barcoded beta molecule was captured per two T cells (by template switching).

Study-wide results and caveats: Possibly, changes in expanded clonotypes were confounded because donor CMV status was unknown.

The germline CDR1 and CDR2 sequences are SGHDN and FVKESK. The CDR3 is 16 residues long. V lost 0 bases and J 2 bases, leaving 11 bases between the germline ends. Sequences were obtained from blood. The chain joins TRBV14 to TRBJ2-1, with unresolved D. This receptor was taken from a man aged 55-75 years in good health. CDR3 sequence (DNA): TGTGCCAGCAGCCAAGAAAGGCTAGTCACCTACAATGAGCAGTTCTTC. It translates to CASSQERLVTYNEQFF.